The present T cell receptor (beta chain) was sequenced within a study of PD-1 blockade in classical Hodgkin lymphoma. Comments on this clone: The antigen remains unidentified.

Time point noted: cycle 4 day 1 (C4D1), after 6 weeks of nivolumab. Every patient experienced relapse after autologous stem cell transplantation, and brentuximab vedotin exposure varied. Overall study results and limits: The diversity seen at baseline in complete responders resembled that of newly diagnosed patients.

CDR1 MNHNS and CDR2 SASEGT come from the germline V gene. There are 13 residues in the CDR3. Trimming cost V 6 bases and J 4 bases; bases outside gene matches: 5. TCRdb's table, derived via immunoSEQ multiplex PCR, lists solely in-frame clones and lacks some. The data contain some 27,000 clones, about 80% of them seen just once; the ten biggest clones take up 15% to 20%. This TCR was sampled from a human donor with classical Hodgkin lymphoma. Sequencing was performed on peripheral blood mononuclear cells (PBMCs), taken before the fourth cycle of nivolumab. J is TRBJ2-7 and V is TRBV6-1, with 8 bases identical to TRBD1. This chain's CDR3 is CASSHRTGYEQYF. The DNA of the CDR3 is TGTGCCAGCAGCCACAGGACAGGGTACGAGCAGTACTTC.